The 20 T cell receptor beta chains below come from one sample, sequenced in a study of T cell repertoires in cytomegalovirus infection. MiXCR was run by TCRdb on the reads, yielding one entry per CDR3 protein. The sample has around 710,000 distinct CDR3 sequences, 25% to 30% seen once; the top ten hold about an eighth. Their cognate antigens are unknown. The sample consisted of cultured CD8+ T cells from PBMCs, taken from culture after CMV antigen stimulation. These receptors were collected from a human donor in good health (CMV status not recorded). Some clones in this sample may be carry-over from other donors' samples.

The chain employs TRBV7-6 and TRBJ2-1, with 9 bases identical to TRBD1. The CDR3 totals 22 residues. The V segment lost 5 bases and the J segment 5 bases; nucleotides outside the gene matches: 28. CDR1 SGHVS and CDR2 FNYEAQ come from the germline V gene. The chain's CDR3 is CASSLPWSAGQGPSKANNEQFF. In DNA, the CDR3 is TGTGCCAGCAGCCTTCCCTGGTCGGCGGGACAGGGACCGTCAAAGGCCAACAATGAGCAGTTCTTC.

This chain uses TRBV7-9 with TRBJ2-6; either TRBD1 or TRBD2 may fit D (7 bases each). Germline V gene lookup returns CDR1 SEHNR and CDR2 FQNEAQ (reference sequence). V dropped 5 bases and J dropped 4 bases, with 18 bases sitting between them. The CDR3 totals 17 residues. The CDR3 nucleotides read TGTGCCAGCAGCCCCGGTGGGAGGGGGCCAGGGGCCAACGTCCTGACTTTC. Its protein product is CASSPGGRGPGANVLTF.

The chain carries TRBV20-1 and TRBJ2-7, with 7 bases identical to TRBD1. The CDR3 is 15 amino acids. V lost 1 base, J lost 0 bases, and 6 bases stayed unmatched. CDR1 and CDR2 from the germline V gene are DFQATT and SNEGSKA (reference sequence). The CDR3 here is CSARGGQVPSYEQYF. For the CDR3, the DNA is TGCAGTGCTAGAGGAGGACAGGTACCCTCCTACGAGCAGTACTTC.

V usage is TRBV9 and J usage is TRBJ1-1, with unresolved D. The length of the CDR3 is 13 residues. The V end lost 3 bases, the J end lost 2 bases, and 8 bases lay between the germline ends. Germline assignment: CDR1 SGDLS and CDR2 YYNGEE. The CDR3 nucleotides read TGTGCCAGCAGCGAGAAAGTAAACACTGAAGCTTTCTTT. Encoded protein: CASSEKVNTEAFF.

This clonotype was recorded at least ten times. This chain links TRBV6-2 or TRBV6-3 with TRBJ2-7; TRBD1 is a possible D gene (5 bases). V was clipped by 2 bases and J by 2 bases, with 7 bases between them. Germline values: CDR1 MNHEY, CDR2 SVGEGT. The CDR3 loop spans 13 amino acids. DNA of the CDR3: TGTGCCAGCAGTTACGACAGCCCCTACGAGCAGTACGTC. As protein: CASSYDSPYEQYV.

This clonotype was recorded a few times. The rearrangement joins TRBV9 to TRBJ2-1; no definite D call. CDR3 length: 11 amino acids. The V and J ends lost 2 bases and 9 bases respectively, with 6 bases between them. CDR1 and CDR2 from the germline V gene are SGDLS and YYNGEE. The CDR3 DNA reads as TGTGCCAGCAGCGTGTCTAGTGAGCAGTTCTTC. It yields the protein CASSVSSEQFF.

This clonotype was detected only a few times. The chain couples TRBV6-6 to TRBJ2-7; 7 bases are shared with TRBD1. CDR1 is MNHNY, CDR2 SVGAGI, per germline (reference sequence). The J segment lost 2 bases and the V segment lost 2 bases, leaving 9 bases of the junction unmatched. This CDR3 comprises 16 residues. The CDR3 sequence: CASSYNDRDTAYEQYV. The CDR3 DNA is TGTGCCAGCAGTTACAATGACAGGGATACAGCCTACGAGCAGTACGTC.

The rearrangement joins TRBV27 to TRBJ2-3; no definite D call. Germline values: CDR1 MNHEY, CDR2 SMNVEV (reference sequence). V gave up 1 base and J gave up 0 bases, with 8 bases separating them. This CDR3 contains 15 residues. The CDR3 DNA is TGTGCCAGCAGTTTATGGTGGTCTAGCACAGATACGCAGTATTTT. Protein product: CASSLWWSSTDTQYF.

V is TRBV6-6 and J is TRBJ1-2; D is possibly TRBD1 (6 bases). This CDR3 has 17 residues. The germline V gene encodes CDR1 MNHNY and CDR2 SVGAGI (reference sequence). V gave up 0 bases and J gave up 0 bases, with 14 bases separating them. CDR3 coding DNA: TGTGCCAGCAGTTACTCGGCAGGGGATGCATCTAACTATGGCTACACCTTC. This gives the protein CASSYSAGDASNYGYTF.

At least ten counts were recorded for this clonotype. The rearrangement links TRBV7-2 to TRBJ2-7, with 7 nucleotides matching TRBD2. The trim removed 2 bases at V and 2 bases at J, leaving 15 bases unmatched. The CDR3 covers 18 residues. Looked up from germline, CDR1 is SGHTA and CDR2 is FQGNSA. The CDR3 reads CASSLRSPLGGLAYEQYF. For the CDR3, the DNA is TGTGCCAGCAGCTTACGATCTCCCCTCGGAGGACTAGCCTACGAGCAGTACTTC.

The chain links TRBV29-1 to TRBJ1-2, with D perhaps matching TRBD1 (5 bases). The germline V and J ends were trimmed by 6 bases and 0 bases, with 14 bases remaining between them. The CDR3 has 14 residues. The germline CDR1 and CDR2 sequences are SQVTM and ANQGSEA. Written as DNA, the CDR3 is TGCAGCGTCTTCCCTGGGGCAACTAACTATGGCTACACCTTC. As protein: CSVFPGATNYGYTF.

The chain is built from TRBV7-8 and TRBJ2-1, with 8 bases matching TRBD2. Trimming took 0 bases from V and 3 from J; bases not matched to a gene: 7. This CDR3 contains 17 residues. CDR1 and CDR2 (germline): SGHVS, FQNEAQ. CDR3 loop: CASSLAEGTSGYNEQFF. The CDR3 DNA follows: TGTGCCAGCAGCTTAGCGGAAGGGACTAGTGGCTACAATGAGCAGTTCTTC.

The V gene is TRBV6-2 or TRBV6-3, the J gene TRBJ2-1, with D possibly being TRBD1 or TRBD2 (5 bases each). This CDR3 is built from 13 residues. Germline V gives CDR1 MNHEY, CDR2 SVGEGT. Trimming pared 4 bases from V and 3 bases from J, leaving 7 bases between. The CDR3 is CASSWGYYNEQFF. For the CDR3, the DNA is TGTGCCAGCAGTTGGGGGTACTACAATGAGCAGTTCTTC.

This clonotype was found a few times. The genes are TRBV6-5 and TRBJ1-1, with 7 bases aligning to TRBD1. Germline V gene lookup returns CDR1 MNHEY and CDR2 SVGAGI. The junction had 13 bases not matched to a gene; V was cut back by 6 bases and J by 0 bases. The CDR3 has 17 residues. CDR3 coding DNA: TGTGCCAGCAGCCACGACAGGGCCTTTTACATGAACACTGAAGCTTTCTTT. Translating gives CASSHDRAFYMNTEAFF.

This clonotype has a handful of counts. This rearrangement joins TRBV27 to TRBJ2-1, with 7 positions matching TRBD2. This CDR3 comprises 16 residues. With 4 bases clipped from V and 7 bases from J, the junction kept 13 bases outside the gene matches. Germline loops: CDR1 MNHEY, CDR2 SMNVEV (reference sequence). In DNA form, the CDR3 reads TGTGCCAGCAGTTACTCAGCGGGGACCGTCCTTAATGAGCAGTTCTTC. This sequence encodes CASSYSAGTVLNEQFF.

This clonotype has ten or more counts. V is TRBV7-9 and J is TRBJ2-2, with unresolved D. CDR3 length equals 12 residues. Germline CDR1 and CDR2: SEHNR and FQNEAQ (reference sequence). V was cut by 8 bases and J by 12 bases, with 16 bases left in between. CDR3 in amino acids: CASENGALKLFF. The CDR3 region has the DNA TGTGCCAGCGAAAATGGAGCTCTAAAGCTGTTTTTT.

Only a few counts were recorded for this clonotype. V gene TRBV6-5 combines with J gene TRBJ2-5; 9 bases agree with TRBD1. The CDR3 sequence is 18 residues long. In germline, CDR1 is MNHEY, CDR2 SVGAGI. V shed 5 bases and J 6 bases; nucleotides not matched to a gene: 19. Here the CDR3 DNA reads TGTGCCAGCAGTGATATCCTGGGACAGGGCCACCAAGATCAGACCCAGTACTTC. Translated, it gives CASSDILGQGHQDQTQYF.

This clonotype has only one observation. The rearrangement joins TRBV19 to TRBJ2-1, with TRBD1 as a possible D gene (6 bases). The V and J ends lost 6 bases and 3 bases respectively, with 15 bases between them. CDR3 length: 15 residues. The germline CDR1 and CDR2 sequences are LNHDA and SQIVND (reference sequence). The chain's CDR3 is CASRTGTQIYNEQFF. Here the CDR3 DNA reads TGTGCCAGTAGGACCGGGACACAAATCTACAATGAGCAGTTCTTC.

CDR3 sequence: CASNLAGGPLDEQFF. For the CDR3, the DNA is TGTGCCAGCAACCTAGCGGGGGGGCCCCTCGATGAGCAGTTCTTC. The chain is built from TRBV27 and TRBJ2-1, with TRBD2 matching 12 bases. The V and J ends lost 7 bases and 8 bases, in that order; junction bases with no gene match: 9. There are 15 residues in the CDR3. Germline loops: CDR1 MNHEY, CDR2 SMNVEV (reference sequence).

V and J are TRBV5-6 and TRBJ1-6; perhaps TRBD1 as D (5 bases). The CDR3 runs to 17 residues. V lost 4 bases and J lost 0, with 14 bases in between. Germline values: CDR1 SGHDT, CDR2 YYEEEE. CDR3 in DNA: TGTGCCAGCAGCCGGGGGTCGCGGAGCTCCTATAATTCACCCCTCCACTTT. Its translation: CASSRGSRSSYNSPLHF.